One sample yielded the 23 T cell receptor beta chains listed below, sequenced in a study of blood T cell repertoires in COVID-19. Method: immunoSEQ multiplex PCR; TCRdb's copy keeps in-frame clones and lacks some. The sample consists of fewer than 200,000 clones, more than 65% of them appearing once. The sequenced sample was peripheral blood. Receptors were obtained from a woman aged 60 to 75 with COVID-19, enrolled during active disease.

The V and J genes are TRBV7-6 and TRBJ2-6; the D call may be TRBD1 or TRBD2 (5 bases each). Trimming pared 5 bases from V and 4 bases from J, leaving 12 bases between. Germline V gene data show CDR1 as SGHVS and CDR2 as FNYEAQ. This CDR3 has 15 residues. The CDR3 reads CASSVEGIGANVLTF. The CDR3 DNA reads as TGTGCCAGCAGCGTAGAGGGGATCGGGGCCAACGTCCTGACTTTC.

This chain uses TRBV28 with TRBJ2-5; a possible D gene is TRBD2 (5 bases). The CDR3 length is 13 residues. Trimming left V 9 bases short and J 5 bases short, with 16 bases between. Looked up from germline, CDR1 is MDHEN and CDR2 is SYDVKM. The DNA for the CDR3 is TGTGCCAGTCGACAAGGAGGTGCGGAGACCCAGTACTTC. Encoded protein: CASRQGGAETQYF.

The V gene is TRBV6-5, the J gene TRBJ1-5, with D maybe TRBD1 (6 bases). The germline gives CDR1 MNHEY, CDR2 SVGAGI. The V end was cut by 6 bases, the J end by 6 bases, with 15 bases between. The CDR3 covers 14 residues. CDR3 loop: CASRGSGGVQPQHF. CDR3 nucleotide sequence: TGTGCCAGCAGGGGCAGTGGGGGCGTTCAGCCCCAGCATTTT.

Here the CDR3 DNA reads TGCGCCAGCAGCGGGGGACTAGCTAATGAGCAGTTCTTC. This gives the protein CASSGGLANEQFF. V and J are TRBV5-1 and TRBJ2-1; 9 positions match TRBD2. Germline CDR1 SGHRS, CDR2 YFSETQ. The CDR3 runs 13 residues. The V gene end was trimmed by 4 bases and the J gene end by 7 bases; junction bases not matched to a gene: 3.

J is TRBJ2-5 and V is TRBV5-1, with 11 bases that match TRBD1. Looked up from germline, CDR1 is SGHRS and CDR2 is YFSETQ. The CDR3 sequence is 18 residues long. V was pared by 2 bases and J by 2 bases, with 11 bases of the junction left unmatched. The chain's CDR3 is CASSFGQGAVLFQETQYF. CDR3 in DNA: TGCGCCAGCAGCTTCGGACAGGGGGCGGTATTGTTTCAAGAGACCCAGTACTTC.

This clone was observed a handful of times. Distinct nucleotide sequences in the sample also encode this CDR3. The chain carries TRBV9 and TRBJ2-2; 11 bases line up with TRBD2. Trimming at V came to 1 base and at J to 5 bases, leaving 1 base not matched to a gene. The germline CDR1 and CDR2 sequences are SGDLS and YYNGEE. The CDR3 runs 15 residues. The CDR3 bases are TGTGCCAGCAGCGTACTAGCGGGGGGTACCGGGGAGCTGTTTTTT. Amino acids: CASSVLAGGTGELFF. Complete variable domain (other parts from reference TRBV9 and TRBJ2-2): DSGVTQTPKHLITATGQRVTLRCSPRSGDLSVYWYQQSLDQGLQFLIQYYNGEERAKGNILERFSAQQFPDLHSELNLSSLELGDSALYFCASSVLAGGTGELFFGEGSRLTVL.

V usage is TRBV20-1 and J usage is TRBJ1-5, with 8 bases identical to TRBD1. The length of the CDR3 is 17 residues. V was clipped by 3 bases and J by 3 bases; unmatched bases: 13. Germline CDR1 and CDR2: DFQATT and SNEGSKA (reference sequence). The CDR3 here is CSASSVRTGYSNQPQHF. The DNA of the CDR3 is TGCAGTGCTAGTTCCGTAAGGACAGGGTACTCCAATCAGCCCCAGCATTTT.

V is TRBV18 and J is TRBJ2-1; the match to TRBD2 covers 7 bases. The CDR3 is 13 amino acids. Losses at the gene ends were 6 bases for V and 12 bases for J; bases not matched to a gene: 11. CDR1 and CDR2 from the germline V gene are KGHSH and LQKENI. CDR3 sequence (DNA): TGTGCCAGCTCCCCCGGGACTACTCTACGGCAGTTCTTC. Translating it yields CASSPGTTLRQFF.

The chain carries TRBV5-1 and TRBJ2-1, with D maybe TRBD2 (6 bases). Germline values: CDR1 SGHRS, CDR2 YFSETQ. The CDR3 has 13 residues. V was pared by 0 bases and J by 9 bases, with 10 bases between. CDR3 DNA sequence: TGCGCCAGCAGCTTGGCTCCGGAGGGTGAGCAGTTCTTC. This translates into CASSLAPEGEQFF.

This clone was seen a handful of times. V is TRBV6-5 and J is TRBJ1-1, with TRBD1 identical over 7 bases. Germline lookup yields CDR1 MNHEY and CDR2 SVGAGI. Trimming at V came to 6 bases and at J to 3 bases, leaving 10 bases not matched to a gene. The CDR3 spans 15 residues. The CDR3 nucleotides are TGTGCCAGCAGGATCATCAGGGGGTTGGACACTGAAGCTTTCTTT. Protein sequence: CASRIIRGLDTEAFF.

The chain employs TRBV7-2 and TRBJ2-5; TRBD1 matches at 10 bases. Germline V CDR1 and CDR2: SGHTA, FQGNSA. J gave up 2 bases and V 6 bases, and 3 bases lay outside the gene matches. CDR3 length: 14 residues. In DNA, the CDR3 is TGTGCCAGCAGTTTGGACAGGGGGCAAGAGACCCAGTACTTC. Translated, it gives CASSLDRGQETQYF.

The rearrangement joins TRBV6-5 to TRBJ2-7; 7 nucleotides line up with TRBD1. CDR1 is MNHEY and CDR2 is SVGAGI in the germline V gene. Germline trimming cut 4 bases from V and 2 bases from J; bases unmatched to any gene: 5. The CDR3 spans 14 residues. CDR3 sequence: CASSSRQGPYEQYV. For the CDR3, the DNA is TGTGCCAGCAGTTCTCGACAGGGCCCCTACGAGCAGTACGTC.

The chain carries TRBV5-1 and TRBJ2-5, with 8 bases matching TRBD1. The germline V gene has CDR1 SGHRS and CDR2 YFSETQ. V lost 0 bases and J lost 2; bases outside the gene matches: 6. This CDR3 spans 16 amino acids. The CDR3 spells CASSLEGRGQQETQYF. Here the CDR3 DNA reads TGCGCCAGCAGCTTGGAGGGCAGGGGGCAACAAGAGACCCAGTACTTC.

V and J are TRBV7-3 and TRBJ2-1; TRBD2 matches 7 bases. The CDR3 contains 12 residues. Trimming removed 5 bases from V and 9 bases from J; junction bases left unmatched: 4. The germline V gene encodes CDR1 SGHTA and CDR2 FQGTGA. CDR3: CASSPGGPEQFF. The CDR3 nucleotides are TGTGCCAGCAGCCCGGGGGGTCCTGAGCAGTTCTTC.

The rearrangement links TRBV5-4 to TRBJ1-1; tentative D call: TRBD1 (5 bases). The CDR3 spans 13 residues. Trimming removed 4 bases from V and 11 bases from J, with 18 bases in between. CDR1 SGHNT and CDR2 YYREEE come from the germline V gene (reference sequence). The CDR3 sequence: CASSPIRAGPAFF. DNA for the CDR3: TGTGCCAGCAGCCCCATTAGGGCAGGGCCGGCTTTCTTT.

The chain employs TRBV2 and TRBJ2-1; unclear D gene. The V end lost 2 bases, the J end lost 8 bases, and 4 bases lay between the germline ends. The CDR3 consists of 11 residues. Germline CDR1 reads SNHLY; CDR2 reads FYNNEI. CDR3 loop: CASSERYEQFF. The CDR3 DNA reads as TGTGCCAGCAGTGAACGGTATGAGCAGTTCTTC.

The CDR3 sequence: CASSIVTAGGAETQYF. The CDR3 DNA is TGTGCCAGTAGTATAGTTACAGCGGGGGGAGCGGAGACCCAGTACTTC. The rearrangement uses TRBV19 and TRBJ2-5, with TRBD2 matching 9 bases. The CDR3 runs to 16 residues. Losses at the gene ends were 1 base for V and 5 bases for J; bases not matched to a gene: 8. Germline lookup yields CDR1 LNHDA and CDR2 SQIVND (reference sequence).

This clone was seen just once. The CDR3 is CASRESIATNEKLFF. CDR3 in DNA: TGCGCCAGCAGAGAGAGCATTGCAACTAATGAAAAACTGTTTTTT. This sequence joins TRBV5-1 and TRBJ1-4; D gene unclear. The germline V gene encodes CDR1 SGHRS and CDR2 YFSETQ. CDR3 length equals 15 residues. V gave up 5 bases and J gave up 0 bases, with 11 bases separating them. Drawing the rest from reference TRBV5-1 and TRBJ1-4, the complete variable domain is KAGVTQTPRYLIKTRGQQVTLSCSPISGHRSVSWYQQTPGQGLQFLFEYFSETQRNKGNFPGRFSGRQFSNSRSEMNVSTLELGDSALYLCASRESIATNEKLFFGSGTQLSVL.

This sequence joins TRBV5-1 and TRBJ1-2, with 8 bases identical to TRBD1. This CDR3 is built from 15 residues. CDR1 SGHRS and CDR2 YFSETQ come from the germline V gene. The V gene end was trimmed by 3 bases and the J gene end by 2 bases; junction bases not matched to a gene: 6. Here the CDR3 reads CASSYVGTGNYGYTF. The CDR3 DNA reads as TGCGCCAGCAGCTACGTTGGGACAGGCAACTATGGCTACACCTTC.

The chain employs TRBV27 and TRBJ2-1; possible D gene TRBD1, 5 bases. This CDR3 has 15 residues. CDR1 is MNHEY and CDR2 is SMNVEV in the germline V gene (reference sequence). Trimming removed 3 bases at V and 0 bases at J, with 9 bases between. DNA for the CDR3: TGTGCCAGCAGTTTTGACAGTTTCTCCTACAATGAGCAGTTCTTC. It yields the protein CASSFDSFSYNEQFF.

V usage is TRBV3-1 (or the pseudogene TRBV3-2) and J usage is TRBJ2-7, with TRBD2 as a possible D gene (6 bases). V shed 6 bases and J shed 0 bases, with 15 bases lying between them. Germline CDR1 LGHDT, CDR2 YNNKEL (reference sequence). There are 15 residues in the CDR3. The chain's CDR3 is CASSSPTGSSYEQYF. Written as DNA, the CDR3 is TGTGCCAGCAGTTCACCGACCGGGAGCTCCTACGAGCAGTACTTC.

V is TRBV5-6 and J is TRBJ2-3; no clear D gene. Germline loops: CDR1 SGHDT, CDR2 YYEEEE. V lost 1 base, J lost 0 bases, and 9 bases lay in between. There are 15 residues in the CDR3. The CDR3: CASSLLRSSTDTQYF. The CDR3 DNA reads TGTGCCAGCAGCTTGCTCAGGTCTAGCACAGATACGCAGTATTTT.

Comment on this clone: A junction boundary mismatches the germline segment, possibly from a read error. The V and J genes are TRBV2 and TRBJ1-2; no reliable D call. The CDR3 consists of 10 residues. Germline V gives CDR1 SNHLY, CDR2 FYNNEI. CDR3: CASSESGLHF. CDR3 nucleotides: TGTGCCAGCAGTGAATCCGGACTCCACTTC.